The T cell receptor beta chain under discussion was sequenced for a study of Graves' ophthalmopathy and Graves' hyperthyroidism. Scientists amplified the TCR beta CDR3 regions from RNA transcripts. HTBI primers were employed in first-round RT-PCR, then a second-round multiplex PCR followed. MiXCR was run by TCRdb on the multiplex PCR reads, yielding one entry per CDR3 protein. Here the sample spans about 370,000 distinct CDR3 sequences, approximately 18% being singletons. There are many counts of this clonotype. This TCR was recovered from an adult woman with stable Graves' hyperthyroidism. The sequencing sample was made of peripheral blood.

The CDR3: CSARGGRDYEQYF. The CDR3 DNA reads TGCAGTGCTAGGGGTGGGAGGGATTACGAGCAGTACTTC. The chain uses TRBV20-1 and TRBJ2-7; 7 bases are shared with TRBD2. The length of the CDR3 is 13 residues. Germline assignment: CDR1 DFQATT and CDR2 SNEGSKA (reference sequence). J lost 4 bases, V lost 3 bases, and 6 bases had no gene match.